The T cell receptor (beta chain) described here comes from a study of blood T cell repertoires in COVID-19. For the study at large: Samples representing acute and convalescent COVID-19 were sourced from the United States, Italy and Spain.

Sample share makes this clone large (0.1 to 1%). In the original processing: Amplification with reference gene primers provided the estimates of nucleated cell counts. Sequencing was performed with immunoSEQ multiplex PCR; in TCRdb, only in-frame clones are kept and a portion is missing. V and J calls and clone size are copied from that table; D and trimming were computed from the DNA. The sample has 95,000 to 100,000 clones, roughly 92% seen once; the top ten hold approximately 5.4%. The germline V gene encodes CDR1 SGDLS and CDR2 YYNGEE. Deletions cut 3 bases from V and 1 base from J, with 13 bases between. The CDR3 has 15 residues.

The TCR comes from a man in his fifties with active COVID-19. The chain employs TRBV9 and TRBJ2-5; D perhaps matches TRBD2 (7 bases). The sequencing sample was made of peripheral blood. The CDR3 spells CASSEGGGPQETQYF. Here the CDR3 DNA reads TGTGCCAGCAGCGAGGGGGGAGGGCCCCAAGAGACCCAGTACTTC. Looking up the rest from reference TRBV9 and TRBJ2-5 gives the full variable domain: DSGVTQTPKHLITATGQRVTLRCSPRSGDLSVYWYQQSLDQGLQFLIQYYNGEERAKGNILERFSAQQFPDLHSELNLSSLELGDSALYFCASSEGGGPQETQYFGPGTRLLVL.